The sequence of this T cell receptor (beta chain) was determined in a study of CD8 T cells in Susac syndrome. Study outcomes and limitations: The study recognized that the number of individuals in its TCR sequencing and HLA analysis was relatively small.

Of note for this clonotype: What it binds is unknown.

V dropped 7 bases and J dropped 10 bases, with 11 bases sitting between them. The CDR3 length is 11 residues. Germline V gene data show CDR1 as SEHNR and CDR2 as FQNEAQ (reference sequence). The RNA input was about 0.5 to 1 ug, and it was reverse transcribed with random hexamers. By means of immunoSEQ multiplex PCR, TCR beta CDR3 spanning 54 Vbeta and 13 Jbeta underwent amplification. TCRdb independently ran MiXCR on the immunoSEQ multiplex PCR reads; one entry per CDR3 protein. The sample holds roughly 80,000 distinct CDR3 sequences, about 94% seen once. CD8+ and CD4+ T cells from blood underwent TCR beta sequencing, which was carried out in a high-throughput format. TEMRA cells were enriched by FACS, and CD4+ and CD8+ T cells were negatively isolated.

The V call is TRBV7-9, the J call TRBJ2-1, with unresolved D. Specimen: CD8+ T cells from PBMCs. The clonotype was recovered from a human donor in good health. The CDR3 DNA reads TGTGCCAGCAACCTCTTTGCGGAGCAGTTCTTC. Translated, it gives CASNLFAEQFF.